The 15 T cell receptor beta chains below come from one sample, sequenced in a study of blood T cell repertoires in COVID-19. Assay: immunoSEQ multiplex PCR; the TCRdb copy retains only in-frame clones and omits some. The data contain fewer than 350,000 clones, 85% of them singletons. Sequencing was done on a sample of PBMCs or T cells enriched from blood (not recorded which). The receptors stem from a woman between 50 and 59 years old who had recovered from COVID-19.

The rearrangement uses TRBV18 and TRBJ2-2; D call uncertain. Germline CDR1 and CDR2: KGHSH and LQKENI. The CDR3 totals 12 residues. The ends were cut back, 3 bases at V and 6 bases at J, with 5 bases in the middle. CDR3 bases: TGTGCCAGCTCACCCGGGTCCGGGGAGCTGTTTTTT. Amino acid sequence: CASSPGSGELFF.

The chain uses TRBV30 and TRBJ1-1; D might be TRBD1 (6 bases). V shed 3 bases and J shed 4 bases, with 21 bases lying between them. The CDR3 covers 16 residues. The germline V gene has CDR1 GTSNPN and CDR2 SVGIG (reference sequence). The CDR3 DNA follows: TGTGCCTGGAGGGATAACAGGGTAAGAGGAACCACTGAAGCTTTCTTT. Protein product: CAWRDNRVRGTTEAFF.

This clone was seen only once. The chain employs TRBV5-4 and TRBJ2-5; D is undetermined. Germline CDR1 SGHNT, CDR2 YYREEE (reference sequence). The V and J ends lost 4 bases and 5 bases respectively, with 12 bases between them. CDR3 length equals 13 residues. The CDR3 DNA reads TGTGCCAGCAGCCCCCGCTACGGGGAGACCCAGTACTTC. This codes for CASSPRYGETQYF.

CDR3 in DNA: TGTGCCAGTAGTATAGGGGGGGAGGACAATCAGCCCCAGCATTTT. Its protein is CASSIGGEDNQPQHF. This rearrangement joins TRBV19 to TRBJ1-5, with a tentative D call TRBD1 (5 bases). The germline CDR1 and CDR2 sequences are LNHDA and SQIVND (reference sequence). V dropped 1 base and J dropped 3 bases, with 10 bases sitting between them. The CDR3 runs 15 residues.

This clone has just one count. This sequence joins TRBV11-2 and TRBJ1-1; a weak D match, TRBD1 (6 bases). This CDR3 contains 12 residues. Germline CDR1 is SGHAT and CDR2 is FQNNGV. Trimming took off 8 bases at V and 11 bases at J, with 18 bases between the two ends. CDR3: CASGGGSGTAFF. The DNA for the CDR3 is TGTGCCAGCGGCGGGGGCAGTGGAACTGCTTTCTTT.

The chain recombines TRBV7-9 with TRBJ1-5; D remains ambiguous. The germline V and J ends were trimmed by 1 base and 4 bases, with 11 bases remaining between them. Germline CDR1 is SEHNR and CDR2 is FQNEAQ (reference sequence). This CDR3 is 15 amino acids long. CDR3 nucleotide sequence: TGTGCCAGCAGCTTAGGCGGCATTGGTAATCAGCCCCAGCATTTT. It codes for CASSLGGIGNQPQHF.

Written as DNA, the CDR3 is TGTGCCAGCAGCTTGCCCCAACAGGGAAGCGAGCAGTACTTC. Its translation is CASSLPQQGSEQYF. The J gene is TRBJ2-7, the V gene TRBV5-4; D is possibly TRBD1 (6 bases). V lost 1 base, J lost 6 bases, and 14 bases lay in between. This CDR3 has 14 amino acids. CDR1 and CDR2 (germline): SGHNT, YYREEE (reference sequence).

J is TRBJ1-4 and V is TRBV2; possible D gene TRBD1, 6 bases. Trimming left V 1 base short and J 8 bases short, with 14 bases between. Germline-derived CDR1 and CDR2 are SNHLY and FYNNEI. The CDR3 is made up of 15 amino acids. The CDR3: CASSEENQGPEKLFF. CDR3 nucleotides: TGTGCCAGCAGTGAAGAGAACCAGGGGCCCGAAAAACTGTTTTTT.

V usage is TRBV7-2 and J usage is TRBJ2-7; D might be TRBD1 (6 bases). The CDR3 extends over 13 amino acids. V lost 5 bases, J lost 3 bases, and 11 bases lay in between. From germline, CDR1 is SGHTA and CDR2 FQGNSA. CDR3: CASSPRTDYEQYF. The CDR3 DNA follows: TGTGCCAGCAGCCCGAGGACAGACTACGAGCAGTACTTC.

V usage is TRBV6-5 and J usage is TRBJ1-4; 7 bases align to TRBD1. Unmatched junction bases numbered 5, after V lost 6 bases and J lost 4 bases. Per the germline V gene, CDR1 is MNHEY and CDR2 is SVGAGI. The CDR3 covers 14 residues. CDR3 sequence reads: CASRTGQLNEKLFF. In DNA form, the CDR3 reads TGTGCCAGCAGGACGGGACAGCTTAATGAAAAACTGTTTTTT.

The chain has TRBV18 and TRBJ2-5, with 9 bases that match TRBD1. The CDR3 consists of 14 residues. Germline trimming cut 1 base from V and 5 bases from J; bases unmatched to any gene: 2. CDR1 is KGHSH, CDR2 LQKENI, per germline. CDR3 sequence (DNA): TGTGCCAGCTCACCACAAGGACAGGGGGAGACCCAGTACTTC. Translation gives CASSPQGQGETQYF.

This clone was counted a single time. V usage is TRBV3-1 (or the pseudogene TRBV3-2) and J usage is TRBJ1-5, with no clear D. Germline-derived CDR1 and CDR2 are LGHDT and YNNKEL (reference sequence). CDR3 length: 15 residues. Trimming shortened V by 0 bases and J by 3 bases, and 9 bases separated the two germline ends. The CDR3 DNA sequence: TGTGCCAGCAGCCAAGATCAGATTCACAATCAGCCCCAGCATTTT. This translates into CASSQDQIHNQPQHF.

The chain joins TRBV30 to TRBJ1-4, with D unclear. Looked up from germline, CDR1 is GTSNPN and CDR2 is SVGIG (reference sequence). Between the trimmed V and J ends, which lost 3 bases and 4 bases, there was a span of 12 bases. This CDR3 has 14 residues. CDR3 sequence (DNA): TGTGCCTGGAGCCCGGGAGTCGTTAATGAAAAACTGTTTTTT. This encodes CAWSPGVVNEKLFF. Using reference TRBV30 and TRBJ1-4 for the parts outside the CDR3, the full variable domain is SQTIHQWPATLVQPVGSPLSLECTVEGTSNPNLYWYRQAAGRGLQLLFYSVGIGQISSEVPQNLSASRPQDRQFILSSKKLLLSDSGFYLCAWSPGVVNEKLFFGSGTQLSVL.

This clone was detected only once. V is TRBV10-1 and J is TRBJ2-1, with 8 nucleotides matching TRBD1. Trimming took 5 bases from V and 15 from J; bases not matched to a gene: 9. This CDR3 region has 12 residues. Germline V gene data show CDR1 as WNHNN and CDR2 as SYGVQD (reference sequence). The CDR3 sequence: CASSPGTGPGFF. CDR3 nucleotide sequence: TGCGCCAGCAGTCCAGGGACAGGCCCGGGGTTCTTC.

The chain is built from TRBV7-2 and TRBJ2-3, with 7 bases that match TRBD2. The CDR3 has 16 residues. Germline-derived CDR1 and CDR2 are SGHTA and FQGNSA. The trim removed 0 bases at V and 5 bases at J, leaving 8 bases unmatched. This chain's CDR3 is CASSLAPGGRGDTQYF. The CDR3 region has the DNA TGTGCCAGCAGCTTAGCCCCCGGGGGGAGGGGAGATACGCAGTATTTT.